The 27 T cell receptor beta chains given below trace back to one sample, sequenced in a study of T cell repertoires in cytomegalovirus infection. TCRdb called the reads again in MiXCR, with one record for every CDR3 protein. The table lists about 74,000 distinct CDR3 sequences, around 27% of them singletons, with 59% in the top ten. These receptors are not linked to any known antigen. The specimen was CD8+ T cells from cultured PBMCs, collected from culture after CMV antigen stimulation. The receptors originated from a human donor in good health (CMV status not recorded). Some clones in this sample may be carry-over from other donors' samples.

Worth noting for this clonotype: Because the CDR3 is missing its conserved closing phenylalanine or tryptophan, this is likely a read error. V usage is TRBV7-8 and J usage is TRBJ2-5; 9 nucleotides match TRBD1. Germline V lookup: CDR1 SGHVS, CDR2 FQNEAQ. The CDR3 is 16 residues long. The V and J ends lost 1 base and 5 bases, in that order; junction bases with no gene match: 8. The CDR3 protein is CASSLDRDRDRETQYS. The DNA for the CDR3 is TGTGCCAGCAGCTTAGATCGGGACAGGGACAGGGAGACCCAGTACTCC.

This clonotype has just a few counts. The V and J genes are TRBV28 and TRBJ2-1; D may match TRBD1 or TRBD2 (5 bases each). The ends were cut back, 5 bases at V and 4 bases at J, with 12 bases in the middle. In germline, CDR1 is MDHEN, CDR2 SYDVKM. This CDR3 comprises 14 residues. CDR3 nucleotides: TGTGCCAGCAGTCCCAGGGACCGATACAATGAGCAGTTCTTC. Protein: CASSPRDRYNEQFF.

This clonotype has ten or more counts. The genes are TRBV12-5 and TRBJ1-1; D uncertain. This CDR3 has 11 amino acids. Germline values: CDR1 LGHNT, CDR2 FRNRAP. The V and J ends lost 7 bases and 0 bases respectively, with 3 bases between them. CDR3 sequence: CASALNTEAFF. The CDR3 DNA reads TGTGCTAGTGCCTTGAACACTGAAGCTTTCTTT.

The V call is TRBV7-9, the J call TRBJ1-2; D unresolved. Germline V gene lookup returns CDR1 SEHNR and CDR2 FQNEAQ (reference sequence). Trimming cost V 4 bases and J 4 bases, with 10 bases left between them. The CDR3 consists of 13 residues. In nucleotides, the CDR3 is TGTGCCAGCAGCTCGTCCAGTGTCTATGGCTACACCTTC. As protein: CASSSSSVYGYTF.

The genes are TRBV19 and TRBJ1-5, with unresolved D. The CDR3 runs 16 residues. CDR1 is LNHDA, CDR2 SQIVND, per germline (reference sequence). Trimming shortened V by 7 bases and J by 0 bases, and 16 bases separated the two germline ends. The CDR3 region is CASTLQWKYSNQPQHF. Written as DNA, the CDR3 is TGTGCCAGTACTCTACAGTGGAAGTATAGCAATCAGCCCCAGCATTTT.

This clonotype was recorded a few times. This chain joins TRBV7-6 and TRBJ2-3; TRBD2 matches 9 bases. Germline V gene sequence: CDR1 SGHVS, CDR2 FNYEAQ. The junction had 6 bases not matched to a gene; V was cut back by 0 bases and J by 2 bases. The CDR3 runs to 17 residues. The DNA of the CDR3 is TGTGCCAGCAGCTTAGCTAGCGGGGGCACCACCACAGATACGCAGTATTTT. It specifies CASSLASGGTTTDTQYF.

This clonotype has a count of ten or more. This CDR3 is CASRKRAGAFGANVLTF. The CDR3 DNA sequence: TGTGCCAGCAGGAAGAGAGCAGGGGCGTTTGGGGCCAACGTCCTGACTTTC. The chain joins TRBV7-2 to TRBJ2-6; TRBD1 might be the D (6 bases). The CDR3 loop spans 17 amino acids. The ends were cut back, 6 bases at V and 3 bases at J, with 18 bases in the middle. CDR1 is SGHTA, CDR2 FQGNSA, per germline.

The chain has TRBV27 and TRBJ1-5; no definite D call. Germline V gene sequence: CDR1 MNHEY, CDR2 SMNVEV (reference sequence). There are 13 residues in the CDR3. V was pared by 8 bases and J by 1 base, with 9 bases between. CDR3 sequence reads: CASSWNSNQPQHF. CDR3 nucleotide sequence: TGTGCCAGCTCATGGAACAGCAATCAGCCCCAGCATTTT.

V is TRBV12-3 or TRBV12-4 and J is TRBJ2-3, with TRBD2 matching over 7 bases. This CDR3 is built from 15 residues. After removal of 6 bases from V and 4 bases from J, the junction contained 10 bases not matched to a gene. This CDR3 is CASSPVGEGPDTQYF. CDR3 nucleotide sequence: TGTGCCAGCAGCCCCGTGGGGGAGGGTCCAGATACGCAGTATTTT.

CDR3 amino acids: CAWTPVPNTGELFF. CDR3 sequence (DNA): TGTGCCTGGACCCCGGTACCGAACACCGGGGAGCTGTTTTTT. V and J are TRBV30 and TRBJ2-2; D gene ambiguous. Trimming left V 4 bases short and J 0 bases short, with 9 bases between. Germline V gene sequence: CDR1 GTSNPN, CDR2 SVGIG (reference sequence). The CDR3 has 14 amino acids.

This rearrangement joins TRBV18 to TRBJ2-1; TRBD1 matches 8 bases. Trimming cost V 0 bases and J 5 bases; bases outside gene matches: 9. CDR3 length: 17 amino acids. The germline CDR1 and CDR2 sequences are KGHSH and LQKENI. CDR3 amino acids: CASSPPGAGGAHNEQFF. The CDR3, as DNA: TGTGCCAGCTCACCACCCGGGGCAGGGGGCGCCCACAATGAGCAGTTCTTC. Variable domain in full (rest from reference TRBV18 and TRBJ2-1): NAGVMQNPRHLVRRRGQEARLRCSPMKGHSHVYWYRQLPEEGLKFMVYLQKENIIDESGMPKERFSAEFPKEGPSILRIQQVVRGDSAAYFCASSPPGAGGAHNEQFFGPGTRLTVL.

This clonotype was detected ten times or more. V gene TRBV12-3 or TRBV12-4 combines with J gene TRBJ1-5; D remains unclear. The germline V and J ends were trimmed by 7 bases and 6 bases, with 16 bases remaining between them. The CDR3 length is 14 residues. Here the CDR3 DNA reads TGTGCCAGCACCTCGGGAGGGCCAGGTCAGCCCCAGCATTTT. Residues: CASTSGGPGQPQHF.

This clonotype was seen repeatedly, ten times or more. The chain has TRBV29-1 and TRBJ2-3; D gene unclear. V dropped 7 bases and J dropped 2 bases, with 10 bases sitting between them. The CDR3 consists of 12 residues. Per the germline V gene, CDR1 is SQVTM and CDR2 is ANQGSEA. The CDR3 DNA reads TGCAGCGAGTTGGGATTCACAGATACGCAGTATTTT. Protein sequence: CSELGFTDTQYF.

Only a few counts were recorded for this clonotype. CDR3 coding DNA: TGTGCCAGCAGTTCCGGGACCCGGGGCACCGGGGAGCTGTTTTTT. Its protein product is CASSSGTRGTGELFF. The rearrangement links TRBV7-9 to TRBJ2-2; D possibly uses TRBD1 or TRBD2 (5 bases each). Trimming took 6 bases from V and 4 from J, leaving 15 bases between them. This CDR3 spans 15 amino acids. Germline V lookup: CDR1 SEHNR, CDR2 FQNEAQ (reference sequence).

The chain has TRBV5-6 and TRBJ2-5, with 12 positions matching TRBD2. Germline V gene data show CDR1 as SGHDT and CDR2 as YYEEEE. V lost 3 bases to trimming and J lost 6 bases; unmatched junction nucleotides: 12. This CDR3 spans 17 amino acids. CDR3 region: CASSSRGPSGRAKTQYF. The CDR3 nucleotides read TGTGCCAGCAGCTCCCGGGGTCCTAGCGGGAGGGCGAAGACCCAGTACTTC.

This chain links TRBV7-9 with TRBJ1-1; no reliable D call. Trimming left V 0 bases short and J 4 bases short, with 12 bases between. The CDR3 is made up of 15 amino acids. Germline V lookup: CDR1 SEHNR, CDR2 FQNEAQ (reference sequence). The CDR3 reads CASSLAQGRVTEAFF. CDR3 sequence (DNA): TGTGCCAGCAGCTTAGCGCAAGGGAGAGTCACTGAAGCTTTCTTT.

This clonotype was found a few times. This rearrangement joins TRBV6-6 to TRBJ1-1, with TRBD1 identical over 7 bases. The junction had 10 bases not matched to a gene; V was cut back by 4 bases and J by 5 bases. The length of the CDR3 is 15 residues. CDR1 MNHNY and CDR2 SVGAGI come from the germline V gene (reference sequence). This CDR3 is CASSSHQGGGTEAFF. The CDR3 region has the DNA TGTGCCAGCAGTTCTCACCAGGGGGGGGGAACTGAAGCTTTCTTT.

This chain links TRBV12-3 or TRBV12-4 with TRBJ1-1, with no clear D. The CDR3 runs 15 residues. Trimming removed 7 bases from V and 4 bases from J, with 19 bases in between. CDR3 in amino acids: CASIIPTDLGTEAFF. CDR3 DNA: TGTGCCAGCATCATTCCCACGGACCTTGGCACTGAAGCTTTCTTT.

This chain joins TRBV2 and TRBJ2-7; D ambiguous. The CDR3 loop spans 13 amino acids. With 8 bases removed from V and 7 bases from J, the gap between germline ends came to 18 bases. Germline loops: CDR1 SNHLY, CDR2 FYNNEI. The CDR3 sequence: CASAKGFLHEQYF. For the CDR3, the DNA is TGTGCCAGCGCGAAAGGGTTTTTACATGAGCAGTACTTC.

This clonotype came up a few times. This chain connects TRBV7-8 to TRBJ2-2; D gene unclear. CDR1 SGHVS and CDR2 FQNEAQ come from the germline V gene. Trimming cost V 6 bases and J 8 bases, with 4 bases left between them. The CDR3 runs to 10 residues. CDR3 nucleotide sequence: TGTGCCAGCAGACGTGGGGAGCTGTTTTTT. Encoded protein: CASRRGELFF.

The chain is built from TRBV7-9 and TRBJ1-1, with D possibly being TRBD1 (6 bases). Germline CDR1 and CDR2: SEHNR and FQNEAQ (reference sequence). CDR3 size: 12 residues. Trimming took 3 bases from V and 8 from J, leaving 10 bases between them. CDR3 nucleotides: TGTGCCAGCAGCTTGGGCGACAGGGAAGCTTTCTTT. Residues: CASSLGDREAFF. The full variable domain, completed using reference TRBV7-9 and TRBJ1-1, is DTGVSQNPRHKITKRGQNVTFRCDPISEHNRLYWYRQTLGQGPEFLTYFQNEAQLEKSRLLSDRFSAERPKGSFSTLEIQRTEQGDSAMYLCASSLGDREAFFGQGTRLTVV.

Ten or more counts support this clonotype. Here the CDR3 reads CASRSTGDNAYEQYF. The DNA for the CDR3 is TGTGCCAGCAGGTCGACAGGGGATAATGCCTACGAGCAGTACTTC. The V and J genes are TRBV2 and TRBJ2-7; the match to TRBD1 covers 8 bases. CDR1 and CDR2 from the germline V gene are SNHLY and FYNNEI. CDR3 length: 15 amino acids. V gave up 6 bases and J gave up 2 bases; unmatched junction bases: 9.

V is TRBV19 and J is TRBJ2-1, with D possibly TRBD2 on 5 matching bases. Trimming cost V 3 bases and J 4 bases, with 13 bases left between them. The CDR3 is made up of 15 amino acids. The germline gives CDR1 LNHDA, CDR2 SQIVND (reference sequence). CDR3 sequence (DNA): TGTGCCAGTAGTATCCCCTTTCGGGATTACAATGAGCAGTTCTTC. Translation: CASSIPFRDYNEQFF.

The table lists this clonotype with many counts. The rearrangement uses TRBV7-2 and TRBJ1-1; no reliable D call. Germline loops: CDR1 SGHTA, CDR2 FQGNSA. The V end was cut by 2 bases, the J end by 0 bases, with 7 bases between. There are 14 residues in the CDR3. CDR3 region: CASSLQIMNTEAFF. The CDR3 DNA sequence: TGTGCCAGCAGCTTACAGATAATGAACACTGAAGCTTTCTTT.

CDR3 amino acids: CASSPRDRHVDGYTF. In DNA form, the CDR3 reads TGTGCCAGCAGCCCGCGGGACAGACATGTTGACGGCTACACCTTC. The chain uses TRBV9 and TRBJ1-2; 7 positions match TRBD1. The J segment lost 8 bases and the V segment lost 4 bases, leaving 14 bases of the junction unmatched. The length of the CDR3 is 15 residues. Germline assignment: CDR1 SGDLS and CDR2 YYNGEE. The variable domain in full, completed from reference TRBV9 and TRBJ1-2, reads DSGVTQTPKHLITATGQRVTLRCSPRSGDLSVYWYQQSLDQGLQFLIQYYNGEERAKGNILERFSAQQFPDLHSELNLSSLELGDSALYFCASSPRDRHVDGYTFGSGTRLTVV.

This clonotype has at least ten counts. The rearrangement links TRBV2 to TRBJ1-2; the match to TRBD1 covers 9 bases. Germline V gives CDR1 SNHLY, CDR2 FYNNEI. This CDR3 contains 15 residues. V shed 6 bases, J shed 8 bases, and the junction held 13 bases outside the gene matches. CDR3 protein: CASRIPGQGSNGYTF. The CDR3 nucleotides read TGTGCCAGCAGAATCCCGGGACAGGGAAGTAACGGCTACACCTTC.

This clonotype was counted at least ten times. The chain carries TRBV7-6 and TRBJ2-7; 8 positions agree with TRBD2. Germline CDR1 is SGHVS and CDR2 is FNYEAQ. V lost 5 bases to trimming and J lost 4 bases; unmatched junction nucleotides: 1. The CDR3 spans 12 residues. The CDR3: CASSPGGYEQYF. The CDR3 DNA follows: TGTGCCAGCAGCCCGGGGGGGTACGAGCAGTACTTC.